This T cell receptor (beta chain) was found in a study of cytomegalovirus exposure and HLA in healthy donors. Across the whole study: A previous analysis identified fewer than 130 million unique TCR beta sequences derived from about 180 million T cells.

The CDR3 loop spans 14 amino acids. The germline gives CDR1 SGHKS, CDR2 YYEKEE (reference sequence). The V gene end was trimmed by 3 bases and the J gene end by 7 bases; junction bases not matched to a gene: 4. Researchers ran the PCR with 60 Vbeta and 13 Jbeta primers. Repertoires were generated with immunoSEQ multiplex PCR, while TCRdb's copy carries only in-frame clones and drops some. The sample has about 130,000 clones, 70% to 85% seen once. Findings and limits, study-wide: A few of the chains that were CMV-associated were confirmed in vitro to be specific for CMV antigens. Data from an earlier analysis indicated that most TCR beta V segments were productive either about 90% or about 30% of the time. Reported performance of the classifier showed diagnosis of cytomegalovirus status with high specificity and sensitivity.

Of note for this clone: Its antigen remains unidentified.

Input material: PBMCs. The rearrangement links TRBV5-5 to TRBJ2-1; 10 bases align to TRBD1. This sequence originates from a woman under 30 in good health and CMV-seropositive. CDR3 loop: CASSWTGQGNEQFF. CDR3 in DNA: TGTGCCAGCAGCTGGACGGGACAGGGGAATGAGCAGTTCTTC.